This is a list of T cell receptor beta chains from one sample in a study of blood T cell repertoires in COVID-19. Method: immunoSEQ multiplex PCR; TCRdb's copy keeps in-frame clones and lacks some. The table lists around 140,000 clones, roughly 79% of them singletons. Sequenced material: peripheral blood. Source of these receptors: a human donor in a cohort sampled during active COVID-19. Both conserved end residues are part of each CDR3. Size is omitted from some rows. Given values are once, few, many or a class for expanded clones.

v_gene,j_gene,abundance,CDR3aa
TRBV5-4,TRBJ1-5,NA,CASSPEPEEPQHF
TRBV3-1/TRBV3-2,TRBJ1-4,few,CASSGTEKLFF
TRBV24-1,TRBJ2-7,NA,CATSDSRLTDRDYEQYF
TRBV5-1,TRBJ2-7,NA,CASSLNRGPDEQYF
TRBV7-9,TRBJ1-2,few,CASSLAGTELYGYTF
TRBV7-3,TRBJ2-3,NA,CASKAGYSTDTQYF
TRBV4-1,TRBJ1-5,NA,CASSQDLTGSNQPQHF
TRBV6-5,TRBJ1-5,NA,CASSYDRVGQPQHF
TRBV4-1,TRBJ1-2,NA,CASSEGLIANYGYTF
TRBV11-1,TRBJ2-2,NA,CASSFDLNTGELFF
TRBV25-1,TRBJ1-2,NA,CASSEWTGGDGYTF
TRBV12-3/TRBV12-4,TRBJ2-7,NA,CASSLGLAEQYF
TRBV3-1/TRBV3-2,TRBJ1-1,few,CASSQPLTTEAFF
TRBV5-4,TRBJ2-7,NA,CASSRQGAAYEQYF
TRBV4-2,TRBJ2-3,NA,CASSTEGFTDTQYF
TRBV4-2,TRBJ1-3,NA,CASSGQQGSGNTIYF
TRBV6-6,TRBJ2-7,NA,CASSSTGRANYEQYF
TRBV6-5,TRBJ2-1,NA,CASRRGLADHNEQFF
TRBV27,TRBJ2-7,NA,CASSGRDRGYEQYF
TRBV15,TRBJ2-5,few,CATSRNRDRQETQYF
TRBV6-2/TRBV6-3,TRBJ2-7,NA,CASSPILQGSYEQYF
TRBV7-3,TRBJ2-7,few,CASSSKQGYEQYF
TRBV4-2,TRBJ2-3,NA,CASSQDFIRSFLRWDTQYF
TRBV10-3,TRBJ2-7,NA,CAISGAGREGNYEQYF
TRBV5-4,TRBJ2-5,once,CASSFGQGQETQYF
TRBV5-6,TRBJ1-5,NA,CASSLDGTGDQPQHF
TRBV5-1,TRBJ2-3,NA,CASRTSGTSTDTQYF
TRBV4-3,TRBJ2-7,NA,CASSQDVRGRNEQYF
TRBV4-1,TRBJ2-3,once,CASSQDRQASTDTQYF
TRBV28,TRBJ2-3,NA,CASRRDRGPDTQYF
TRBV19,TRBJ2-7,NA,CASSIRRGRSYEQYF
TRBV5-6,TRBJ2-7,NA,CASSLRGQGYEQYF
TRBV9,TRBJ2-7,few,CASSVGLAGVEQYF
TRBV19,TRBJ2-4,once,CASSRASGGTGKNIQYF
TRBV7-2,TRBJ2-1,NA,CASSLALGGSTNEQFF
TRBV9,TRBJ1-5,NA,CASSVSGDSNQPQHF
TRBV9,TRBJ2-5,many,CASSVDLTSGKEETQYF
TRBV5-1,TRBJ2-2,NA,CASSFELVVSYAGELFF
TRBV20-1,TRBJ2-5,NA,CSAPGQETQYF
TRBV18,TRBJ2-4,few,CASSPIAGGKNIQYF
TRBV5-6,TRBJ2-6,once,CASSWSPSGANVLTF
TRBV18,TRBJ1-2,few,CASSPTLDSPYGYTF
TRBV6-1,TRBJ1-5,NA,CASSEGGGRGLSATTYSNQPQHF
TRBV12-5,TRBJ2-7,few,CASGSPDRGTYEQYF
TRBV5-4,TRBJ2-1,NA,CASSLGSSRSFNEQFF
TRBV7-8,TRBJ2-3,few,CASSRLAGFTDTQYF
TRBV4-2,TRBJ1-5,NA,CASSQDWAIGQPQHF
TRBV28,TRBJ1-1,NA,CASSPTRGLETEAFF
TRBV7-2,TRBJ2-1,NA,CASSLVGSAQYNEQFF
TRBV20-1,TRBJ2-2,NA,CSAQGSGELFF
TRBV27,TRBJ2-1,NA,CASSTGTSYNEQFF